The 25 T cell receptor beta chains below all came from one sample that was sequenced in a study of metastatic and nonmetastatic thyroid tumors. TCRdb used MiXCR to call clones anew from the PCR reads. The sample carries 15,000 to 25,000 clones, roughly 25% recorded once. Each patient came to thyroid surgery without any prior treatment (of any kind). Specimen: blood. Every receptor here comes from a male donor with papillary thyroid cancer or a benign thyroid nodule (not recorded which). Some clones in this sample may be carry-over from other donors' samples.

This clone was seen a few times. V is TRBV6-2 or TRBV6-3 and J is TRBJ2-5; 8 bases line up with TRBD1. The germline V gene has CDR1 MNHEY and CDR2 SVGEGT. J lost 6 bases, V lost 2 bases, and 5 bases had no gene match. CDR3 length: 14 amino acids. The CDR3, as DNA: TGTGCCAGCAGTTACCTCGACAGGGGAAAGACCCAGTACTTC. The encoded protein is CASSYLDRGKTQYF.

This clone was recorded a few times. This chain connects TRBV20-1 to TRBJ1-1; no clear D. The CDR3 loop spans 12 amino acids. The germline gives CDR1 DFQATT, CDR2 SNEGSKA (reference sequence). Trimming cost V 6 bases and J 4 bases, with 12 bases left between them. This chain's CDR3 is CSATPSGTEAFF. DNA for the CDR3: TGCAGTGCCACCCCCTCCGGCACTGAAGCTTTCTTT.

The V gene is TRBV12-3 or TRBV12-4, the J gene TRBJ2-2; no firm D call. The CDR3 contains 13 residues. V dropped 2 bases and J dropped 3 bases, with 4 bases sitting between them. CDR3 nucleotides: TGTGCCAGCAGTTTACGGGACACCGGGGAGCTGTTTTTT. Its translation: CASSLRDTGELFF.

The chain carries TRBV19 and TRBJ2-2, with TRBD1 matching over 9 bases. Trimming at V came to 5 bases and at J to 5 bases, leaving 6 bases not matched to a gene. The germline V gene encodes CDR1 LNHDA and CDR2 SQIVND (reference sequence). This CDR3 comprises 15 residues. CDR3 nucleotide sequence: TGTGCCAGTAGTTCCGGGACAGGGAGGACCGGGGAGCTGTTTTTT. Its protein product is CASSSGTGRTGELFF. Complete variable domain (other parts from reference TRBV19 and TRBJ2-2): DGGITQSPKYLFRKEGQNVTLSCEQNLNHDAMYWYRQDPGQGLRLIYYSQIVNDFQKGDIAEGYSVSREKKESFPLTVTSAQKNPTAFYLCASSSGTGRTGELFFGEGSRLTVL.

V usage is TRBV30 and J usage is TRBJ1-3; no firm D call. Germline loops: CDR1 GTSNPN, CDR2 SVGIG (reference sequence). The V end lost 2 bases, the J end lost 0 bases, and 8 bases lay between the germline ends. The CDR3 runs to 14 residues. CDR3 nucleotides: TGTGCCTGGAGTCGTCCCCTCTCTGGAAACACCATATATTTT. Amino acids: CAWSRPLSGNTIYF.

The chain carries TRBV24-1 and TRBJ2-1; 9 bases fit TRBD1. Per the germline V gene, CDR1 is KGHDR and CDR2 is SFDVKD. There are 14 residues in the CDR3. V was clipped by 3 bases and J by 7 bases; unmatched bases: 3. The CDR3 DNA reads TGTGCCACCAGTGATCAACAGGGGGCGAATGAGCAGTTCTTC. As protein: CATSDQQGANEQFF.

V and J are TRBV2 and TRBJ1-2; the match to TRBD1 covers 7 bases. V shed 7 bases, J shed 1 base, and the junction held 6 bases outside the gene matches. The germline V gene encodes CDR1 SNHLY and CDR2 FYNNEI. This CDR3 has 14 residues. Here the CDR3 reads CASTPGQINYGYTF. CDR3 nucleotides: TGTGCCAGCACTCCGGGACAGATTAACTATGGCTACACCTTC.

V and J are TRBV6-1 and TRBJ1-1, with TRBD1 identical over 9 bases. The CDR3 sequence is 14 residues long. J gave up 1 base and V 6 bases, and 3 bases lay outside the gene matches. The V gene's germline CDR1 is MNHNS and CDR2 SASEGT. CDR3 sequence: CASRVGQGNTEAFF. In nucleotides, the CDR3 is TGTGCCAGCAGAGTGGGACAGGGGAACACTGAAGCTTTCTTT.

This clone is labeled as medium-sized. The rearrangement joins TRBV4-1 to TRBJ1-4; TRBD1 agrees at 7 bases. Germline lookup yields CDR1 MGHRA and CDR2 YSYEKL. The CDR3 runs 15 residues. Unmatched junction bases numbered 9, after V lost 4 bases and J lost 7 bases. The CDR3: CASSLHDRVGEKLFF. CDR3 DNA sequence: TGCGCCAGCAGCCTCCATGACAGGGTGGGTGAAAAACTGTTTTTT.

This clone has a count of ten or more. The chain uses TRBV25-1 and TRBJ2-1; 7 bases match TRBD1. V shed 8 bases and J 10 bases; nucleotides not matched to a gene: 5. CDR1 and CDR2 (germline): MGHDK, SYGVNS. CDR3 length: 11 residues. The CDR3, as DNA: TGTGCCAGCTCCCTAGGGGGCGAGCAGTTCTTC. It encodes CASSLGGEQFF.

This chain uses TRBV20-1 with TRBJ2-1; 7 bases fit TRBD2. The CDR3 loop spans 17 amino acids. Germline V gene sequence: CDR1 DFQATT, CDR2 SNEGSKA (reference sequence). V dropped 5 bases and J dropped 9; count of bases not matched to a gene: 22. The CDR3, as DNA: TGCAGTGCTGATAACTGGGAACTGGAACGGTCGGGGGGTGAGCAGTTCTTC. Protein: CSADNWELERSGGEQFF.

The sample holds many counts of this clone. V usage is TRBV9 and J usage is TRBJ2-1, with D perhaps TRBD1 (6 bases). Trimming took 4 bases from V and 0 from J, leaving 11 bases between them. Germline CDR1 SGDLS, CDR2 YYNGEE. The CDR3 runs 15 residues. DNA for the CDR3: TGTGCCAGCAGCTTTGAGGGGGTCTCCTACAATGAGCAGTTCTTC. It is translated as CASSFEGVSYNEQFF.

This clone is termed medium-sized. The V call is TRBV6-1, the J call TRBJ2-3; D remains unclear. The CDR3 is 11 residues long. The V gene lost 10 bases and the J gene lost 2 bases, with 7 bases spanning the gap. Germline CDR1 and CDR2: MNHNS and SASEGT. In DNA form, the CDR3 reads TGTGCCACTGCCCCCACAGATACGCAGTATTTT. This sequence encodes CATAPTDTQYF.

The chain couples TRBV5-1 to TRBJ1-6; tentative D call: TRBD1 (5 bases). V shed 5 bases and J shed 11 bases, with 17 bases lying between them. The CDR3 has 14 amino acids. Per germline, CDR1 SGHRS and CDR2 YFSETQ. In DNA form, the CDR3 reads TGCGCCAGCAGGTCCGGGACCGGGGGAACACCCCTCCACTTT. Amino acid sequence: CASRSGTGGTPLHF. Full variable domain (remainder filled in from reference TRBV5-1 and TRBJ1-6): KAGVTQTPRYLIKTRGQQVTLSCSPISGHRSVSWYQQTPGQGLQFLFEYFSETQRNKGNFPGRFSGRQFSNSRSEMNVSTLELGDSALYLCASRSGTGGTPLHFGNGTRLTVT.

Only a few counts were recorded for this clone. The chain is built from TRBV19 and TRBJ2-7; D unclear. Germline CDR1 is LNHDA and CDR2 is SQIVND (reference sequence). The CDR3 sequence is 14 residues long. V lost 10 bases and J lost 0, with 16 bases in between. The chain's CDR3 is CATQRSPSSYEQYF. CDR3 DNA: TGTGCCACCCAAAGATCTCCTTCCTCCTACGAGCAGTACTTC. The full variable domain, rest sourced from reference TRBV19 and TRBJ2-7, is DGGITQSPKYLFRKEGQNVTLSCEQNLNHDAMYWYRQDPGQGLRLIYYSQIVNDFQKGDIAEGYSVSREKKESFPLTVTSAQKNPTAFYLCATQRSPSSYEQYFGPGTRLTVT.

The sample holds many counts of this clone. V and J are TRBV7-2 and TRBJ1-5; D uncertain. The CDR3 loop spans 12 amino acids. Germline V gene lookup returns CDR1 SGHTA and CDR2 FQGNSA. V lost 5 bases to trimming and J lost 5 bases, with 7 bases between them. The DNA for the CDR3 is TGTGCCAGCAGCCCATTATATCAGCCCCAGCATTTT. This codes for CASSPLYQPQHF. The full variable domain, its missing parts supplied by reference TRBV7-2 and TRBJ1-5, is GAGVSQSPSNKVTEKGKDVELRCDPISGHTALYWYRQSLGQGLEFLIYFQGNSAPDKSGLPSDRFSAERTGGSVSTLTIQRTQQEDSAVYLCASSPLYQPQHFGDGTRLSIL.

This clone appeared many times. V and J are TRBV4-1 and TRBJ2-5, with 7 bases identical to TRBD1. The CDR3 is 15 residues long. The germline V gene encodes CDR1 MGHRA and CDR2 YSYEKL. The trim removed 1 base at V and 5 bases at J, leaving 7 bases unmatched. The CDR3, as DNA: TGCGCCAGCAGCCAAGTCGGGACAGTTTTTGAGACCCAGTACTTC. Its protein is CASSQVGTVFETQYF.

The sample holds a few counts of this clone. The chain uses TRBV6-1 and TRBJ1-2, with 9 nucleotides matching TRBD1. CDR1 is MNHNS and CDR2 is SASEGT in the germline V gene. V was clipped by 5 bases and J by 8 bases; unmatched bases: 12. The length of the CDR3 is 15 residues. The CDR3 DNA is TGTGCCAGCAGTTTCACACAGGGGGCGCAGACCGGCTACACCTTC. It encodes CASSFTQGAQTGYTF.

The J gene is TRBJ2-3, the V gene TRBV27, with D unclear. This CDR3 is built from 16 residues. CDR1 is MNHEY, CDR2 SMNVEV, per germline (reference sequence). Deletions cut 2 bases from V and 2 bases from J, with 14 bases between. This chain's CDR3 is CASSLSERLFTDTQYF. The CDR3 nucleotides read TGTGCCAGCAGTTTAAGTGAGCGACTGTTCACAGATACGCAGTATTTT.

By its share, this clone is medium-sized. The chain has TRBV28 and TRBJ2-7, with D unresolved. CDR1 and CDR2 (germline): MDHEN, SYDVKM. V lost 4 bases, J lost 1 base, and 11 bases lay in between. This CDR3 spans 14 amino acids. This chain's CDR3 is CASSSGSLSYEQYF. Here the CDR3 DNA reads TGTGCCAGCAGTTCCGGCAGTCTATCCTACGAGCAGTACTTC.

The gene calls are TRBV28 and TRBJ2-2; 9 bases match TRBD1. The length of the CDR3 is 15 residues. Germline CDR1 reads MDHEN; CDR2 reads SYDVKM. J lost 6 bases, V lost 7 bases, and 9 bases had no gene match. Written as DNA, the CDR3 is TGTGCCAGCACCAAAGACAGGGGGTGGTCCGGGGAGCTGTTTTTT. This translates into CASTKDRGWSGELFF.

This chain joins TRBV3-1 and TRBJ2-7; unclear D gene. This CDR3 is built from 15 residues. V was clipped by 6 bases and J by 2 bases, with 17 bases between them. CDR1 is LGHDT, CDR2 YNNKEL, per germline (reference sequence). CDR3 sequence reads: CASSLRNKGPYEQYF. DNA for the CDR3: TGTGCCAGCAGTCTAAGGAATAAGGGCCCCTACGAGCAGTACTTC.

This clone ranks as medium-sized. CDR3 DNA: TGTGCCAGCGGGGGACAGGTGAATTCACCCCTCCACTTT. Amino acid sequence: CASGGQVNSPLHF. The rearrangement uses TRBV28 and TRBJ1-6; TRBD1 aligns across 8 bases. CDR3 length: 13 amino acids. The V segment lost 8 bases and the J segment 7 bases; nucleotides outside the gene matches: 4. Per germline, CDR1 MDHEN and CDR2 SYDVKM. The full variable domain, its missing parts supplied by reference TRBV28 and TRBJ1-6, is DVKVTQSSRYLVKRTGEKVFLECVQDMDHENMFWYRQDPGLGLRLIYFSYDVKMKEKGDIPEGYSVSREKKERFSLILESASTNQTSMYLCASGGQVNSPLHFGNGTRLTVT.

This clone was seen only a few times. The chain links TRBV13 to TRBJ2-1; 7 bases are shared with TRBD1. The length of the CDR3 is 15 residues. CDR1 PRHDT and CDR2 FYEKMQ come from the germline V gene (reference sequence). Unmatched junction bases numbered 4, after V lost 0 bases and J lost 5 bases. The CDR3 sequence is CASSLGGGADNEQFF. The CDR3 DNA reads TGTGCCAGCAGCTTAGGAGGGGGCGCAGACAATGAGCAGTTCTTC. The whole variable domain, filled in from reference TRBV13 and TRBJ2-1, reads AAGVIQSPRHLIKEKRETATLKCYPIPRHDTVYWYQQGPGQDPQFLISFYEKMQSDKGSIPDRFSAQQFSDYHSELNMSSLELGDSALYFCASSLGGGADNEQFFGPGTRLTVL.

J is TRBJ2-6 and V is TRBV6-1; D is ambiguous. V gave up 8 bases and J gave up 0 bases, with 8 bases separating them. The germline gives CDR1 MNHNS, CDR2 SASEGT. This CDR3 contains 14 residues. CDR3 residues: CASDPRSGANVLTF. The CDR3 DNA reads as TGTGCCAGCGACCCACGCTCTGGGGCCAACGTCCTGACTTTC.